This TCR beta chain was captured in a study of T cells in Graves' hyperthyroidism and ophthalmopathy. Whole-study context: Peripheral blood was drawn at first diagnosis, prior to all treatment. Study-wide results and limits: Ophthalmopathy, which appeared later, was predicted by the model a median about 6 months before onset.

Remarks on this clonotype: Its antigen is unidentified.

Amplified TCR beta CDR3 regions came from RNA transcripts. The study used the HTBI primer set for a first-round RT-PCR of the TCR CDR3. Each CDR3 protein gets one entry after TCRdb re-called the multiplex PCR reads with MiXCR. The data contain 690,000 or so distinct CDR3 sequences, under 20% of them singletons. Per the germline V gene, CDR1 is SEHNR and CDR2 is FQNEAQ (reference sequence). The CDR3 has 16 residues. V dropped 1 base and J dropped 10; count of bases not matched to a gene: 10. This TCR came from a woman aged 50 to 65 with Graves' hyperthyroidism that later progressed to Graves' ophthalmopathy. Sequencing was carried out using blood. V and J are TRBV7-9 and TRBJ2-1, with 10 nucleotides matching TRBD1. CDR3 region: CASSLGGTGALGEQFF. DNA of the CDR3: TGTGCCAGCAGCTTAGGTGGGACAGGGGCGCTCGGCGAGCAGTTCTTC.